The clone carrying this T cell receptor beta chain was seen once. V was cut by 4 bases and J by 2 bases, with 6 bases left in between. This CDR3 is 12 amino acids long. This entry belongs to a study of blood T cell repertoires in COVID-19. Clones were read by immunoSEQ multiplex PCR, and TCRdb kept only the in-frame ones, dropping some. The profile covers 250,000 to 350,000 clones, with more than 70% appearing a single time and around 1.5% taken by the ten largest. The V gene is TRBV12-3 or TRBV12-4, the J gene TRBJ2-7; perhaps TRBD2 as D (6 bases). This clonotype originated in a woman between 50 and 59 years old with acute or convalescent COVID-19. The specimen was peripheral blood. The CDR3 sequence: CASSWRAYEQYF. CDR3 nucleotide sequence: TGTGCCAGCAGTTGGAGGGCCTACGAGCAGTACTTC.